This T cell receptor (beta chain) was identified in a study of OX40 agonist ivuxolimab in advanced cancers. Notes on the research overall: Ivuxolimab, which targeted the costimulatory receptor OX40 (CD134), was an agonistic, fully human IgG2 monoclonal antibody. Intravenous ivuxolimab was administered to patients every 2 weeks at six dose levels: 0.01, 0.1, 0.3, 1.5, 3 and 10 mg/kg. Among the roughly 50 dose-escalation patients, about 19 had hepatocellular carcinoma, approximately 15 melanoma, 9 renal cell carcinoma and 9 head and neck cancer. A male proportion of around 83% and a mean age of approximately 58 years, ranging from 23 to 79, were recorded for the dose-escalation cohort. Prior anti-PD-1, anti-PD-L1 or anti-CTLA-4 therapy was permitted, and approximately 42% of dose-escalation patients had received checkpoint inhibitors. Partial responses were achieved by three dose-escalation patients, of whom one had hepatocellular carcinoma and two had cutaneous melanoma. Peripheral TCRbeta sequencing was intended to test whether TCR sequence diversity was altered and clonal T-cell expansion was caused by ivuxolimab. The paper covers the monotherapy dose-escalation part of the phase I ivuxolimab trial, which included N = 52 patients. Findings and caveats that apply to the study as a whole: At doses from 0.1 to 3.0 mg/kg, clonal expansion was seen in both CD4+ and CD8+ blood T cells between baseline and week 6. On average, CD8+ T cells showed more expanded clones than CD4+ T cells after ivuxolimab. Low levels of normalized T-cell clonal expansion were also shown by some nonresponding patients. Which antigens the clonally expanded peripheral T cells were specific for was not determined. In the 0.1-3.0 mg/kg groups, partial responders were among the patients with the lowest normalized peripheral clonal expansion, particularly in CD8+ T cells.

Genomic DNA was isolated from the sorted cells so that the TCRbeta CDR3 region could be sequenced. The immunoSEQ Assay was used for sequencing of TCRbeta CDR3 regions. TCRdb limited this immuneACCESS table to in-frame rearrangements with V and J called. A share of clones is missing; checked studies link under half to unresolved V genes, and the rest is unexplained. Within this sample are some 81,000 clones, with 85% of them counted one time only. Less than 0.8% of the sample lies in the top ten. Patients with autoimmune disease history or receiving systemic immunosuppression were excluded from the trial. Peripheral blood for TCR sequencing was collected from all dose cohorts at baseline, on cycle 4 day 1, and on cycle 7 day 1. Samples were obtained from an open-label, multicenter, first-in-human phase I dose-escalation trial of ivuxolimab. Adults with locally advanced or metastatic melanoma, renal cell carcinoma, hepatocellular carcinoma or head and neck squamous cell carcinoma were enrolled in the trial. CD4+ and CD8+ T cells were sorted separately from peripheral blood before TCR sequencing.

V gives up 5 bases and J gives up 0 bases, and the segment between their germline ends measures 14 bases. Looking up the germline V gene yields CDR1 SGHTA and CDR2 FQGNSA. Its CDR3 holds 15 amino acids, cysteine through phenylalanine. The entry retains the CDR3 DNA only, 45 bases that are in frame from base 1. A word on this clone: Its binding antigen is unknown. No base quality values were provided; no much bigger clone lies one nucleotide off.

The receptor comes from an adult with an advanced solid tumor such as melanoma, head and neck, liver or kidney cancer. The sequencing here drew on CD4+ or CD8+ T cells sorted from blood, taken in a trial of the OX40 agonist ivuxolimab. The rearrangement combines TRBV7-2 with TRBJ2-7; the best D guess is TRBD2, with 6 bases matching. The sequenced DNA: TGTGCCAGCAGCCGGGACTCGTCGAGCTCCTACGAGCAGTACTTC. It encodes CASSRDSSSSYEQYF.